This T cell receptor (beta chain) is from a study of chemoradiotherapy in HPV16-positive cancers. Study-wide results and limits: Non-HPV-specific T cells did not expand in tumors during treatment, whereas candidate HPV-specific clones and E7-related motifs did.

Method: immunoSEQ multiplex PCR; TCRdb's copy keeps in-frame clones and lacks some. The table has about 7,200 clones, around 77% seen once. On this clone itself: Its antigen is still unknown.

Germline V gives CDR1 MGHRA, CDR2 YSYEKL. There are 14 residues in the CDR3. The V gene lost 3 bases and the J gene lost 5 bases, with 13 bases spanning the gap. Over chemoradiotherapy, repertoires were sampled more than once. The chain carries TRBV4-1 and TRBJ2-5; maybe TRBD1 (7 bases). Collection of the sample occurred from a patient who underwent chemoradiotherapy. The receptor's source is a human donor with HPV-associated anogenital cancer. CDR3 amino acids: CASSHAGQRETQYF. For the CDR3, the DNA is TGCGCCAGCAGCCATGCGGGACAGAGGGAGACCCAGTACTTC.